These 19 T cell receptor beta chains originate from one sample sequenced in a study of identical twins. TCRdb reanalysed the 5' RACE reads using MiXCR and keeps one entry per CDR3 protein. Of approximately 890,000 distinct CDR3 sequences in the sample, about 12% were seen once. Separately, the same data were catalogued under a study of yellow fever vaccine responses in identical twins.

Sequencing input: PBMCs. These receptors were obtained from a young woman in good health.

The J gene is TRBJ1-5, the V gene TRBV21-1. TRBV21-1 is annotated as a pseudogene. The CDR3 has 15 residues. The DNA for the CDR3 is TGTGCCAGCAGCATTCCGGCGGCAGGTAAACAGCCCCAGCATTTT. This sequence encodes CASSIPAAGKQPQHF.

This clonotype was picked up many times. This sequence joins TRBV20-1 and TRBJ2-1; D might be TRBD2 (5 bases). CDR1 and CDR2 (germline): DFQATT, SNEGSKA (reference sequence). V lost 1 base and J 7 bases, leaving 11 bases between the germline ends. The CDR3 has 13 residues. The CDR3 protein is CSARGGSRNEQFF. The CDR3 DNA reads as TGCAGTGCTAGAGGAGGGTCGAGGAATGAGCAGTTCTTC.

The rearrangement links TRBV11-2 to TRBJ1-3, with D possibly matching TRBD1 (5 bases). The germline gives CDR1 SGHAT, CDR2 FQNNGV. The CDR3 has 16 amino acids. V gave up 1 base and J gave up 3 bases, with 13 bases separating them. CDR3: CASSLVLTGGGNTIYF. CDR3 DNA sequence: TGTGCCAGCAGCTTAGTTCTTACAGGCGGTGGAAACACCATATATTTT.

V is TRBV29-1 and J is TRBJ2-2; D unresolved. With 4 bases removed from V and 6 bases from J, the gap between germline ends came to 6 bases. In germline, CDR1 is SQVTM, CDR2 ANQGSEA. This CDR3 comprises 11 residues. CDR3 loop: CSVGGPGELFF. The CDR3 DNA follows: TGCAGCGTTGGAGGCCCCGGGGAGCTGTTTTTT.

V and J are TRBV24-1 and TRBJ2-7; 9 bases line up with TRBD1. The CDR3 has 14 residues. V lost 6 bases to trimming and J lost 3 bases; unmatched junction nucleotides: 5. Germline V gene sequence: CDR1 KGHDR, CDR2 SFDVKD. CDR3 residues: CATSRGQGSYEQYF. In DNA form, the CDR3 reads TGTGCCACCAGTAGAGGACAGGGGAGCTACGAGCAGTACTTC.

This clonotype was counted between two and nine times. The rearrangement links TRBV6-1 to TRBJ2-7, with D perhaps matching TRBD2 (5 bases). V dropped 6 bases and J dropped 0 bases, with 12 bases sitting between them. Germline V CDR1 and CDR2: MNHNS, SASEGT. The CDR3 is made up of 14 amino acids. The CDR3 nucleotides read TGTGCCAGCAGACACCAGGAGGCCTCCTACGAGCAGTACGTC. The encoded protein is CASRHQEASYEQYV.

This chain connects TRBV29-1 to TRBJ2-2; D is uncertain. Germline V gene sequence: CDR1 SQVTM, CDR2 ANQGSEA. The CDR3 extends over 13 amino acids. Trimming stripped 2 bases from V and 1 base from J, with 5 bases between. Here the CDR3 DNA reads TGCAGCGTTGAAAGGCAGAACACCGGGGAGCTGTTTTTT. Amino acid sequence: CSVERQNTGELFF.

This clonotype showed up just a few times. The CDR3 sequence is CSPPSPSSYNEQFF. In DNA, the CDR3 is TGCAGTCCCCCTAGTCCGAGCTCCTACAATGAGCAGTTCTTC. J is TRBJ2-1 and V is TRBV20-1; no reliable D call. This CDR3 spans 14 amino acids. Germline-derived CDR1 and CDR2 are DFQATT and SNEGSKA (reference sequence). V dropped 8 bases and J dropped 0 bases, with 14 bases sitting between them.

This clonotype appeared a few times. V and J are TRBV27 and TRBJ2-1; D assignment may be TRBD1 or TRBD2 (5 bases each). Looked up from germline, CDR1 is MNHEY and CDR2 is SMNVEV (reference sequence). The CDR3 length is 11 residues. Trimming cost V 5 bases and J 12 bases, with 11 bases left between them. In nucleotides, the CDR3 is TGTGCCAGCAGTATGGGACGTTGGCAGTTCTTC. Amino acid sequence: CASSMGRWQFF.

The chain links TRBV24-1 to TRBJ2-5, with 11 nucleotides matching TRBD1. The CDR3 loop spans 16 amino acids. Trimming removed 5 bases from V and 4 bases from J; junction bases left unmatched: 8. Germline V lookup: CDR1 KGHDR, CDR2 SFDVKD. The CDR3 DNA sequence: TGTGCCACCAGTGGATATGGGACAGGGGGGGGAGAGACCCAGTACTTC. Protein product: CATSGYGTGGGETQYF.

This clonotype has only a few counts. The V and J genes are TRBV27 and TRBJ2-1, with D tentatively TRBD1 (5 bases). CDR3 length: 15 residues. Between the trimmed V and J ends, which lost 4 bases and 9 bases, there was a span of 19 bases. Germline V CDR1 and CDR2: MNHEY, SMNVEV (reference sequence). The CDR3: CASSSTLAGIGEQFF. As DNA, the CDR3 is TGTGCCAGCAGTTCAACTCTTGCAGGGATCGGTGAGCAGTTCTTC.

This clonotype has only a few counts. This rearrangement joins TRBV5-5 to TRBJ2-2, with D perhaps being TRBD1 or TRBD2 (6 bases each). The V end was cut by 1 base, the J end by 5 bases, with 15 bases between. The CDR3 contains 16 residues. The germline V gene has CDR1 SGHKS and CDR2 YYEKEE (reference sequence). CDR3 region: CASSLWTVGGTGELFF. Written as DNA, the CDR3 is TGTGCCAGCAGCTTGTGGACAGTCGGAGGGACCGGGGAGCTGTTTTTT.

In DNA, the CDR3 is TGCGCCAGCAGCCAAGATCGGCTAGTGGGCAACAATGAGCAGTTCTTC. Its translation: CASSQDRLVGNNEQFF. The V and J genes are TRBV4-1 and TRBJ2-1; D not resolved. Trimming took 0 bases from V and 5 from J, leaving 14 bases between them. This CDR3 is 16 amino acids long. Per germline, CDR1 MGHRA and CDR2 YSYEKL.

The chain couples TRBV27 to TRBJ2-4, with 10 positions matching TRBD1. Germline V CDR1 and CDR2: MNHEY, SMNVEV (reference sequence). V gave up 0 bases and J gave up 8 bases; unmatched junction bases: 1. The CDR3 length is 14 residues. CDR3 DNA sequence: TGTGCCAGCAGTTTATCTGACAGGGGGCACATTCAGTACTTC. Amino acid sequence: CASSLSDRGHIQYF.

The chain is built from TRBV20-1 and TRBJ2-1, with 7 nucleotides matching TRBD2. The CDR3 runs 15 residues. Germline CDR1 reads DFQATT; CDR2 reads SNEGSKA (reference sequence). Trimming removed 3 bases from V and 5 bases from J; junction bases left unmatched: 10. The CDR3 DNA reads TGCAGTGCTAGCCCCGGGACTATGCTTCACAATGAGCAGTTCTTC. Protein: CSASPGTMLHNEQFF.

V gene TRBV5-6 combines with J gene TRBJ2-1, with 13 bases fitting TRBD2. The CDR3 extends over 15 amino acids. Germline trimming cut 4 bases from V and 7 bases from J; bases unmatched to any gene: 5. Germline CDR1 SGHDT, CDR2 YYEEEE. For the CDR3, the DNA is TGTGCCAGCAGCCTCGGGACTAGCGGGATAAATGAGCAGTTCTTC. Protein: CASSLGTSGINEQFF.

In nucleotides, the CDR3 is TGCAGCGACGGACAGCAAGAGACCCAGTACTTC. Translating gives CSDGQQETQYF. The J gene is TRBJ2-5, the V gene TRBV29-1; perhaps TRBD1 as D (6 bases). The germline CDR1 and CDR2 sequences are SQVTM and ANQGSEA. The CDR3 length is 11 residues. Deletions cut 7 bases from V and 2 bases from J, with 8 bases between.

The genes are TRBV5-1 and TRBJ2-3, with D unclear. This CDR3 is built from 15 residues. The germline gives CDR1 SGHRS, CDR2 YFSETQ. Trimming shortened V by 1 base and J by 2 bases, and 11 bases separated the two germline ends. The CDR3 loop reads CASSLTAFSTDTQYF. DNA of the CDR3: TGCGCCAGCAGCTTGACCGCATTCTCCACAGATACGCAGTATTTT.

The table lists this clonotype with a few counts. The chain couples TRBV7-3 to TRBJ2-1; D may be TRBD2 (6 bases). CDR1 is SGHTA, CDR2 FQGTGA, per germline. Deletions cut 0 bases from V and 4 bases from J, with 10 bases between. This CDR3 comprises 15 residues. The CDR3 bases are TGTGCCAGCAGCTTAACTAGCGGTGAATACAATGAGCAGTTCTTC. This gives the protein CASSLTSGEYNEQFF. The whole variable domain, remainder taken from reference TRBV7-3 and TRBJ2-1, is GAGVSQTPSNKVTEKGKYVELRCDPISGHTALYWYRQSLGQGPEFLIYFQGTGAADDSGLPNDRFFAVRPEGSVSTLKIQRTERGDSAVYLCASSLTSGEYNEQFFGPGTRLTVL.